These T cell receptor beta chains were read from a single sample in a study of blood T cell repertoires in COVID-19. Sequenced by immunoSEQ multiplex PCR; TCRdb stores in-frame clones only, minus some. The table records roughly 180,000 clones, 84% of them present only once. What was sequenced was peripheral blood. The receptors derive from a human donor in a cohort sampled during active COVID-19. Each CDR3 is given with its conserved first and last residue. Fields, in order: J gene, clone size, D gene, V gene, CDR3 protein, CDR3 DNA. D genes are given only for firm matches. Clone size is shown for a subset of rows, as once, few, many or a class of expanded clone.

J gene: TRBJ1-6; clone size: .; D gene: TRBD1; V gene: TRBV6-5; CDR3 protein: CASSYGPAGGGSPLHF; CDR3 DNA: TGTGCCAGCAGTTACGGTCCGGCAGGGGGCGGATCACCCCTCCACTTT
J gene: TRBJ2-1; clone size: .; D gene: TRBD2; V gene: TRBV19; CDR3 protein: CASSIFAPGTSGNNEQFF; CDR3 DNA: TGTGCCAGTAGTATTTTCGCTCCCGGGACTAGTGGTAACAATGAGCAGTTCTTC
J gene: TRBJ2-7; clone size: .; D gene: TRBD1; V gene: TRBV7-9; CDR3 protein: CASSPTRTGPYEQYF; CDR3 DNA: TGTGCCAGCAGCCCTACCCGGACAGGGCCCTACGAGCAGTACTTC
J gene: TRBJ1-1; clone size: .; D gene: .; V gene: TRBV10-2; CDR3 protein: CASREDRNTEAFF; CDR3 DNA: TGCGCCAGCAGAGAAGACAGGAACACTGAAGCTTTCTTT
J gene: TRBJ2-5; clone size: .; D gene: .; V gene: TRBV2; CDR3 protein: CASRTRETLETQYF; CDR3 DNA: TGTGCCAGCAGGACTAGGGAGACCTTAGAGACCCAGTACTTC
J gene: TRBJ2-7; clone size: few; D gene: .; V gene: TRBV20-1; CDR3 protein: CSAKLDEQYF; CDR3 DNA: TGCAGTGCCAAACTAGACGAGCAGTACTTC
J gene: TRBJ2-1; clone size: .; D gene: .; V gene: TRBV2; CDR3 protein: CASTPYNEQFF; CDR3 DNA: TGTGCCAGCACCCCTTACAATGAGCAGTTCTTC
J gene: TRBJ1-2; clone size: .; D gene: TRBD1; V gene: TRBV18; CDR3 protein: CASSPGQGAYGYTF; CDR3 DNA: TGTGCCAGCTCACCCGGACAGGGGGCATATGGCTACACCTTC
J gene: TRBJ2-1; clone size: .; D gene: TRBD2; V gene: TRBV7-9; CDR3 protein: CASPPRGGESYNEQFF; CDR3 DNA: TGTGCCAGTCCGCCCCGGGGGGGGGAATCCTACAATGAGCAGTTCTTC
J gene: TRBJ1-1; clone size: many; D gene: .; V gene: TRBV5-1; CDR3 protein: CASSGGVGRERAFF; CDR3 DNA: TGCGCCAGCAGCGGCGGGGTGGGGCGAGAGCGGGCTTTCTTT
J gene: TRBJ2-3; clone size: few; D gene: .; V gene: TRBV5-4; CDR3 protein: CASSDGRSDTQYF; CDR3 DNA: TGTGCCAGCAGCGACGGGAGATCAGATACGCAGTATTTT
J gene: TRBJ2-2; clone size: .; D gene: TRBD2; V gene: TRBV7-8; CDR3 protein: CASSLYSGGANTGELFF; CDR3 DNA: TGTGCCAGCAGCTTGTATAGCGGGGGGGCGAACACCGGGGAGCTGTTTTTT
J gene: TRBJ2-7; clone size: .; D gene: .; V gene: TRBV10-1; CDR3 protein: CASSPGQLYEQYF; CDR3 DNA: TGCGCCAGCAGTCCAGGACAACTGTACGAGCAGTACTTC
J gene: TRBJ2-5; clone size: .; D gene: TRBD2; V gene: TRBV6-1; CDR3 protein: CASSEVVAGGGETQYF; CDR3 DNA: TGTGCCAGCAGTGAAGTAGTAGCGGGGGGAGGAGAGACCCAGTACTTC
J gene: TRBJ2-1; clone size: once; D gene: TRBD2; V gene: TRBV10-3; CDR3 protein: CAISEAGRLAGAYNEQFF; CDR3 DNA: TGTGCCATCAGTGAGGCGGGGCGACTAGCGGGGGCCTACAATGAGCAGTTCTTC
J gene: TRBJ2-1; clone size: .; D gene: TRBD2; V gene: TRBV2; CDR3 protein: CASSDGGGLYNEQFF; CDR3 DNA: TGTGCCAGCAGTGACGGCGGGGGGCTATACAATGAGCAGTTCTTC
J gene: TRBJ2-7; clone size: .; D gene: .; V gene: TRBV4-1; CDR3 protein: CASSQVPAGRYEQYF; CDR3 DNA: TGCGCCAGCAGCCAAGTGCCGGCAGGGCGCTACGAGCAGTACTTC
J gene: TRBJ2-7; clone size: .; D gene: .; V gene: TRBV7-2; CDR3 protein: CASSLAVETVYEQYF; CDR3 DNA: TGTGCCAGCAGCTTAGCGGTCGAGACAGTTTACGAGCAGTACTTC
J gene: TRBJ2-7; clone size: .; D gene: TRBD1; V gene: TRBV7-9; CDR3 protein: CASSLTGYEQYF; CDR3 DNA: TGTGCCAGCAGCTTGACAGGGTACGAGCAGTACTTC
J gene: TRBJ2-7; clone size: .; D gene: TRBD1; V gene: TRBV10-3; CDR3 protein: CATRLGFTRAGQESYEQYF; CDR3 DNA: TGTGCCACCCGCCTTGGGTTCACGAGGGCCGGACAGGAGTCCTACGAGCAGTACTTC
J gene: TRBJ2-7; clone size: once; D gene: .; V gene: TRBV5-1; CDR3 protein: CASSLEDNSYEQYF; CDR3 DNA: TGCGCCAGCAGCTTGGAGGACAACTCCTACGAGCAGTACTTC
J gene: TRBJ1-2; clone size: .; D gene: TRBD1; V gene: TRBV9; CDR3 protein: CASSPQGYYGYTF; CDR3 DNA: TGTGCCAGCAGCCCACAGGGGTACTATGGCTACACCTTC